This record covers a single TCR beta chain. The germline CDR1 and CDR2 sequences are LNHNV and YYDKDF (reference sequence). Trimming shortened V by 0 bases and J by 6 bases, and 9 bases separated the two germline ends. This CDR3 spans 13 amino acids. The sample is drawn from a study of technical replicates of blood from a few donors. The method was immunoSEQ multiplex PCR; TCRdb's version includes in-frame clones alone and lacks a portion of them. Of about 97,000 clones listed, 90% to 97% are singletons. The material sequenced was T cells isolated from PBMCs. The source of this sequence is a human donor in good health. The J gene is TRBJ2-7, the V gene TRBV15, with a weak D call TRBD1 (5 bases). The CDR3 DNA sequence: TGTGCCACCAGCAGAGATAGGGGCTTCGAGCAGTACTTC. This sequence encodes CATSRDRGFEQYF. Full variable domain (remainder filled in from reference TRBV15 and TRBJ2-7): DAMVIQNPRYQVTQFGKPVTLSCSQTLNHNVMYWYQQKSSQAPKLLFHYYDKDFNNEADTPDNFQSRRPNTSFCFLDIRSPGLGDTAMYLCATSRDRGFEQYFGPGTRLTVT.